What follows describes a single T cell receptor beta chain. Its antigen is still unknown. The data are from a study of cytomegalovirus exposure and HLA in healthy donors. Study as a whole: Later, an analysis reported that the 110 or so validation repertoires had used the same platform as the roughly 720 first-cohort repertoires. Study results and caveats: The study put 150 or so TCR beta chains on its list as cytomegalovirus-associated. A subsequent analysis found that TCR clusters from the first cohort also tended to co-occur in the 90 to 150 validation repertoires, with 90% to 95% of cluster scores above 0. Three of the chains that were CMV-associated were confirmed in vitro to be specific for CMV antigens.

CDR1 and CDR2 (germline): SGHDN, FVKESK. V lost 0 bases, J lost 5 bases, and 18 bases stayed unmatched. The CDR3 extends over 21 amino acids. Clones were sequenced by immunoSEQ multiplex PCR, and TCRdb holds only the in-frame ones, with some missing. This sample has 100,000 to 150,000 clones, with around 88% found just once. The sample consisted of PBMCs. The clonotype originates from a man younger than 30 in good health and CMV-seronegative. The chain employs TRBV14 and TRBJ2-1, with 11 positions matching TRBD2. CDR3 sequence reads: CASSQERTGARVTSGNNEQFF. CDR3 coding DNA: TGTGCCAGCAGCCAAGAAAGGACAGGGGCCCGTGTGACTAGCGGGAACAATGAGCAGTTCTTC.